This T cell receptor beta chain stems from a study of shared T cell receptors in the human thymus. The repertoire was sequenced with immunoSEQ multiplex PCR; TCRdb's copy has only in-frame clones and lacks some. The sample holds 500,000 to 550,000 clones, 70% to 80% seen once. This CDR3 has 15 amino acids. CDR1 and CDR2 from the germline V gene are SGHTA and FQGNSA. The ends lost 3 bases at V and 4 bases at J; junction bases unmatched: 7. The same sample was also used in a study of human thymus T cells.

Sequenced sample: thymocytes. This chain uses TRBV7-2 with TRBJ2-5; 8 bases are a match to TRBD2. This TCR came from a boy younger than two with a congenital heart defect. The CDR3: CASSLGSSGRETQYF. The DNA for the CDR3 is TGTGCCAGCAGCTTGGGGTCCAGCGGGAGAGAGACCCAGTACTTC.